Listed below are T cell receptor beta chains from one sample, sequenced in a study of cytomegalovirus exposure and HLA in healthy donors. Clones were read by immunoSEQ multiplex PCR, and TCRdb kept only the in-frame ones, dropping some. The data hold 100,000 to 150,000 clones, with 77% observed a single time. The sample consisted of PBMCs. These receptors were collected from a woman between 35 and 50 years old in good health and CMV-seronegative. Both conserved end residues are part of each CDR3. The D gene is left open where the match is weak. Rows may omit the clone size; those that give it use once, few, many or a size class.

j_call: TRBJ1-4; d_call: NA; clone_size: NA; v_call: TRBV28; cdr3_nt: TGTGCCACCGACGGGACACCAACTGAAAAACTGTTTTTT; cdr3_aa: CATDGTPTEKLFF
j_call: TRBJ1-4; d_call: NA; clone_size: NA; v_call: TRBV5-5; cdr3_nt: TGTGCCAGCAGCCCTCCCGTCAATGAAAAACTGTTTTTT; cdr3_aa: CASSPPVNEKLFF
j_call: TRBJ2-1; d_call: NA; clone_size: NA; v_call: TRBV19; cdr3_nt: TGTGCCAGTAAAATTTCCAGTTACAATGAGCAGTTCTTC; cdr3_aa: CASKISSYNEQFF
j_call: TRBJ2-3; d_call: NA; clone_size: NA; v_call: TRBV4-1; cdr3_nt: TGCGCCAGCAGCCAAGTTATCGGGACAGATACGCAGTATTTT; cdr3_aa: CASSQVIGTDTQYF
j_call: TRBJ1-2; d_call: NA; clone_size: NA; v_call: TRBV20-1; cdr3_nt: TGCAGTGCTAACAGGGCCTATGGCTACACCTTC; cdr3_aa: CSANRAYGYTF
j_call: TRBJ1-1; d_call: NA; clone_size: NA; v_call: TRBV5-1; cdr3_nt: TGCGCCAGCAGCTTGGATGTAGGGGATGGGACTGAAGCTTTCTTT; cdr3_aa: CASSLDVGDGTEAFF
j_call: TRBJ2-1; d_call: NA; clone_size: NA; v_call: TRBV20-1; cdr3_nt: TGCAGTGCTAGAGCTATTAATGAGCAGTTCTTC; cdr3_aa: CSARAINEQFF
j_call: TRBJ1-4; d_call: TRBD1; clone_size: NA; v_call: TRBV6-5; cdr3_nt: TGTGCCAGCAGTGAGACAGGGATCGGCGAAAAACTGTTTTTT; cdr3_aa: CASSETGIGEKLFF
j_call: TRBJ2-7; d_call: NA; clone_size: NA; v_call: TRBV7-2; cdr3_nt: TGTGCCAGCAGCTTAGACATGCGGGGCTCCTACGAGCAGTACTTC; cdr3_aa: CASSLDMRGSYEQYF
j_call: TRBJ1-2; d_call: NA; clone_size: NA; v_call: TRBV6-5; cdr3_nt: TGTGCCAGCAGTTACCCGCAGGGCCGATATGGCTACACCTTC; cdr3_aa: CASSYPQGRYGYTF
j_call: TRBJ1-2; d_call: NA; clone_size: NA; v_call: TRBV19; cdr3_nt: TGTGCCAGTAGTACCCGACAGGATGCTAACTATGGCTACACCTTC; cdr3_aa: CASSTRQDANYGYTF
j_call: TRBJ1-2; d_call: NA; clone_size: NA; v_call: TRBV20-1; cdr3_nt: TGCAGTGCTAGGGAGGACTTTGGCTACACCTTC; cdr3_aa: CSAREDFGYTF
j_call: TRBJ1-1; d_call: NA; clone_size: NA; v_call: TRBV20-1; cdr3_nt: TGCAGTTTCACTTCCGCTGAAGCTTTCTTT; cdr3_aa: CSFTSAEAFF
j_call: TRBJ1-1; d_call: TRBD1; clone_size: NA; v_call: TRBV7-3; cdr3_nt: TGTGCCAGCAGCCCGGGACAGGGTAGGACTGAAGCTTTCTTT; cdr3_aa: CASSPGQGRTEAFF
j_call: TRBJ1-5; d_call: NA; clone_size: few; v_call: TRBV4-1; cdr3_nt: TGCGCCAGCAGCCGTAACAGAACGATAGACAATCAGCCCCAGCATTTT; cdr3_aa: CASSRNRTIDNQPQHF
j_call: TRBJ2-1; d_call: TRBD2; clone_size: NA; v_call: TRBV6-5; cdr3_nt: TGTGCCAGCAGTTACGGGTCTAGCGGGGGGGTTAATGAGCAGTTCTTC; cdr3_aa: CASSYGSSGGVNEQFF
j_call: TRBJ1-5; d_call: NA; clone_size: NA; v_call: TRBV6-1; cdr3_nt: TGTGCCAGCAGCTCCCACAGGAATCAGCCCCAGCATTTT; cdr3_aa: CASSSHRNQPQHF
j_call: TRBJ2-7; d_call: TRBD1; clone_size: once; v_call: TRBV20-1; cdr3_nt: TGCAGTGCGAACAGGGGGTACGAGCAGTACTTC; cdr3_aa: CSANRGYEQYF
j_call: TRBJ2-5; d_call: TRBD1; clone_size: NA; v_call: TRBV15; cdr3_nt: TGTGCCACCAGCAAAGCGGCAACCGGGACAGGGAGAGGAGAGACCCAGTACTTC; cdr3_aa: CATSKAATGTGRGETQYF
j_call: TRBJ1-2; d_call: TRBD1; clone_size: once; v_call: TRBV7-9; cdr3_nt: TGTGCCAGCAGCTTAGCGGAGGGGGCAAACTATGGCTACACCTTC; cdr3_aa: CASSLAEGANYGYTF
j_call: TRBJ2-7; d_call: TRBD1; clone_size: NA; v_call: TRBV27; cdr3_nt: TGTGCCAGCAGTTTACTGGACAGGTTCACGTACGAGCAGTACTTC; cdr3_aa: CASSLLDRFTYEQYF
j_call: TRBJ2-1; d_call: NA; clone_size: NA; v_call: TRBV6-1; cdr3_nt: TGTGCCAGCAGTGAACCGAGCGGTGAGCAGTTCTTC; cdr3_aa: CASSEPSGEQFF
j_call: TRBJ1-1; d_call: NA; clone_size: few; v_call: TRBV7-9; cdr3_nt: TGTGCCAGCATAGGGGACATGAACACTGAAGCTTTCTTT; cdr3_aa: CASIGDMNTEAFF
j_call: TRBJ1-2; d_call: NA; clone_size: NA; v_call: TRBV2; cdr3_nt: TGTGCCAGGCCCTCGGAGTTAGTAGGCTACACCTTC; cdr3_aa: CARPSELVGYTF
j_call: TRBJ1-1; d_call: TRBD1; clone_size: NA; v_call: TRBV12-5; cdr3_nt: TGTGCTAGTGGCCGTAGGACAGGGGTTGACGCTGAAGCTTTCTTT; cdr3_aa: CASGRRTGVDAEAFF
j_call: TRBJ2-5; d_call: NA; clone_size: once; v_call: TRBV4-3; cdr3_nt: TGCGCCAGCAGCCCCGTTTCAGTAGCAGAACAAGAGACCCAGTACTTC; cdr3_aa: CASSPVSVAEQETQYF
j_call: TRBJ2-7; d_call: TRBD1; clone_size: NA; v_call: TRBV6-1; cdr3_nt: TGTGCCAGCAGTGTAGGGCAGGGGGCAGGCGAGCAGTACTTC; cdr3_aa: CASSVGQGAGEQYF
j_call: TRBJ1-1; d_call: NA; clone_size: NA; v_call: TRBV18; cdr3_nt: TGTGCCAGCTCACTATCACAGGGAGGGAGAAACACTGAAGCTTTCTTT; cdr3_aa: CASSLSQGGRNTEAFF
j_call: TRBJ2-3; d_call: TRBD2; clone_size: NA; v_call: TRBV29-1; cdr3_nt: TGCAGCGTCCAGAGACTAGCGGGGGAAGATACGCAGTATTTT; cdr3_aa: CSVQRLAGEDTQYF
j_call: TRBJ2-1; d_call: TRBD1; clone_size: once; v_call: TRBV4-3; cdr3_nt: TGCGCCAGCAGCCAAGATATGAGGGGGCGGCAGTTCTTC; cdr3_aa: CASSQDMRGRQFF
j_call: TRBJ2-7; d_call: TRBD1; clone_size: few; v_call: TRBV19; cdr3_nt: TGTGCCAGTAGTAACTCCGGGACAGGGACCTACGAGCAGTACTTC; cdr3_aa: CASSNSGTGTYEQYF
j_call: TRBJ1-1; d_call: NA; clone_size: NA; v_call: TRBV30; cdr3_nt: TGTGCCTCCAACCCAAGGGGCAGTCTAGGGTTGGGCACTGAAGCTTTCTTT; cdr3_aa: CASNPRGSLGLGTEAFF
j_call: TRBJ2-7; d_call: NA; clone_size: NA; v_call: TRBV5-6; cdr3_nt: TGTGCCAGCAGCTTGCTGGCAGCCTACGAGCAGTACTTC; cdr3_aa: CASSLLAAYEQYF
j_call: TRBJ1-2; d_call: NA; clone_size: NA; v_call: TRBV5-1; cdr3_nt: TGCGCCAGCAGCTTGGCTTCGGAGGCCGATGGCTACACCTTC; cdr3_aa: CASSLASEADGYTF
j_call: TRBJ1-3; d_call: NA; clone_size: few; v_call: TRBV28; cdr3_nt: TGTGCCAGCACTCTGTTTGGAAACACCATATATTTT; cdr3_aa: CASTLFGNTIYF
j_call: TRBJ2-6; d_call: NA; clone_size: once; v_call: TRBV6-4; cdr3_nt: TGTGCCAGCAGTGAAGAGGGACTGGTCGCTGGGGCCAACGTCCTGACTTTC; cdr3_aa: CASSEEGLVAGANVLTF
j_call: TRBJ1-1; d_call: NA; clone_size: NA; v_call: TRBV9; cdr3_nt: TGTGCCAGCAGCGTAGGCTGGCAGTTGAACACTGAAGCTTTCTTT; cdr3_aa: CASSVGWQLNTEAFF
j_call: TRBJ1-6; d_call: NA; clone_size: NA; v_call: TRBV25-1; cdr3_nt: TGTGCCAGCAGTCGAGGAGCCTATAATTCACCCCTCCACTTT; cdr3_aa: CASSRGAYNSPLHF
j_call: TRBJ1-5; d_call: NA; clone_size: NA; v_call: TRBV28; cdr3_nt: TGTGCCAGCAGTTTAGTTCAGGGCAATCAGCCCCAGCATTTT; cdr3_aa: CASSLVQGNQPQHF
j_call: TRBJ2-7; d_call: TRBD2; clone_size: NA; v_call: TRBV5-4; cdr3_nt: TGTGCCAGCAGCTTGGGGCTAGCGGGGAGTTACGAGCAGTACTTC; cdr3_aa: CASSLGLAGSYEQYF
j_call: TRBJ1-6; d_call: NA; clone_size: NA; v_call: TRBV6-6; cdr3_nt: TGTGCCAGCAGTATGGGGGGGGATAATTCACCCCTCCACTTT; cdr3_aa: CASSMGGDNSPLHF
j_call: TRBJ2-1; d_call: TRBD1; clone_size: few; v_call: TRBV6-5; cdr3_nt: TGTGCCAGCAGAACAGGGGGCGCAGATCCCAATGAGCAGTTCTTC; cdr3_aa: CASRTGGADPNEQFF
j_call: TRBJ2-5; d_call: NA; clone_size: few; v_call: TRBV6-6; cdr3_nt: TGTGCCAGCAGTGATGACAGGTCCTTCGCGGAGACCCAGTACTTC; cdr3_aa: CASSDDRSFAETQYF
j_call: TRBJ2-3; d_call: TRBD1; clone_size: NA; v_call: TRBV4-3; cdr3_nt: TGCGCCAGCAGCCGCAACACCGGGACAGAGAACACAGATACGCAGTATTTT; cdr3_aa: CASSRNTGTENTDTQYF
j_call: TRBJ2-5; d_call: TRBD2; clone_size: few; v_call: TRBV4-2; cdr3_nt: TGTGCCAGCAGCCAAGTTTACAGCGGGGGAGGGCAAGAGACCCAGTACTTC; cdr3_aa: CASSQVYSGGGQETQYF
j_call: TRBJ1-4; d_call: NA; clone_size: NA; v_call: TRBV6-5; cdr3_nt: TGTGCCAGCAGTTACTCGGGCCGGTCAACTAATGAAAAACTGTTTTTT; cdr3_aa: CASSYSGRSTNEKLFF
j_call: TRBJ2-6; d_call: NA; clone_size: NA; v_call: TRBV29-1; cdr3_nt: TGCAGCGTTGAAGAAAGAGGGTTCCACTTCTCTGGGGCCAACGTCCTGACTTTC; cdr3_aa: CSVEERGFHFSGANVLTF
j_call: TRBJ1-5; d_call: TRBD1; clone_size: NA; v_call: TRBV6-5; cdr3_nt: TGTGCCAGCAGTCCGACAGGGTTCGAGCTGCCCCAGCATTTT; cdr3_aa: CASSPTGFELPQHF
j_call: TRBJ1-2; d_call: TRBD1; clone_size: NA; v_call: TRBV6-6; cdr3_nt: TGTGCCAGCAGTTCCTCGGACAGGGGAGGTCTGTGTGGCTACACCTTC; cdr3_aa: CASSSSDRGGLCGYTF
j_call: TRBJ2-1; d_call: NA; clone_size: NA; v_call: TRBV4-3; cdr3_nt: TGCGCCAGCAGCCAAGTCGCCCTAGCCAATGAGCAGTTCTTC; cdr3_aa: CASSQVALANEQFF
j_call: TRBJ2-7; d_call: TRBD2; clone_size: NA; v_call: TRBV10-3; cdr3_nt: TGTGCCATCAGTAAAGAACTTTTTGGGACTAGCGGGGGAACGCGGTACTTC; cdr3_aa: CAISKELFGTSGGTRYF
j_call: TRBJ2-7; d_call: NA; clone_size: NA; v_call: TRBV28; cdr3_nt: TGTGCCTGCAATTCGGGAGTGAGCTCCTACGAGCAGTACTTC; cdr3_aa: CACNSGVSSYEQYF
j_call: TRBJ2-1; d_call: NA; clone_size: NA; v_call: TRBV6-1; cdr3_nt: TGTGCCAGCAGTGTGCCCTCTACCGGGAAGAACAATGAGCAGTTCTTC; cdr3_aa: CASSVPSTGKNNEQFF
j_call: TRBJ2-6; d_call: NA; clone_size: NA; v_call: TRBV5-6; cdr3_nt: TGTGCCAGCAGCTTCCAGGGGACTGGGGCCAACGTCCTGACTTTC; cdr3_aa: CASSFQGTGANVLTF